This T cell receptor (beta chain) was identified in a study of OX40 agonist ivuxolimab in advanced cancers. Here immunoSEQ multiplex PCR was the method, and the copy in TCRdb shows in-frame clones only, minus some. The sample includes more than 75,000 clones, approximately 86% of them seen just once. Trimming left V 4 bases short and J 0 bases short, with 10 bases between. The CDR3 is 15 residues long. CDR1 is MNHNS and CDR2 is SASEGT in the germline V gene. The chain couples TRBV6-1 to TRBJ1-3; D not resolved. The sequencing here drew on CD4+ or CD8+ T cells sorted from blood, taken in a trial of the OX40 agonist ivuxolimab. This sequence was found in an adult with an advanced solid tumor such as melanoma, head and neck, liver or kidney cancer. The DNA for the CDR3 is TGTGCCAGCAGTGTTGAGGTAACCTCTGGAAACACCATATATTTT. It yields the protein CASSVEVTSGNTIYF.